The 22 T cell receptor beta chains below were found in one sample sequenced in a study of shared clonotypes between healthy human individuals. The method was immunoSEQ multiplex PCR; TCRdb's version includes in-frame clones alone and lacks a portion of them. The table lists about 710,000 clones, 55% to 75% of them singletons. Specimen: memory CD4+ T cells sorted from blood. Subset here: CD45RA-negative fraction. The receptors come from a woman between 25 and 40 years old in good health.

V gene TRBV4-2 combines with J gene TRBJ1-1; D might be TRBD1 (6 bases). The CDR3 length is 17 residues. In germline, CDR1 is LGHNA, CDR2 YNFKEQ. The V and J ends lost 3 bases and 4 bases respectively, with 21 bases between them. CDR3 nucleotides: TGTGCCAGCAGCCAGGCCGCAGGGGACCAGCGGGGCACTGAAGCTTTCTTT. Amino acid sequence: CASSQAAGDQRGTEAFF.

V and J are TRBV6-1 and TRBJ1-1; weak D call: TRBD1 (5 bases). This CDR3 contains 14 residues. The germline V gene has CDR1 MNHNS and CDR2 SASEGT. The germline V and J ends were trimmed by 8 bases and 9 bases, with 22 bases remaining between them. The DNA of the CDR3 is TGTGCCAGCGGGGCTGATCCAAGCTATCGAAAAGCTTTCTTT. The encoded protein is CASGADPSYRKAFF.

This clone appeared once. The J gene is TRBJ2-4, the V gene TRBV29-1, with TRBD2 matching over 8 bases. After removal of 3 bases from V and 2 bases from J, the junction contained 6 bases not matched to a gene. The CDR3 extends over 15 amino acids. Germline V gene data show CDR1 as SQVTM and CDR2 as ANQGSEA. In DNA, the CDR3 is TGCAGCGTTGAGGCGGGGGGTACGACCAAAAACATTCAGTACTTC. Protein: CSVEAGGTTKNIQYF.

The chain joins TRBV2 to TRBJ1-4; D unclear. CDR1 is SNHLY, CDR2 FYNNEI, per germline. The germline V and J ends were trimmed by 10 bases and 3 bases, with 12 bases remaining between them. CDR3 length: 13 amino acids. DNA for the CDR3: TGTGCCACCGGAATCTACCCTAATGAAAAACTGTTTTTT. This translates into CATGIYPNEKLFF.

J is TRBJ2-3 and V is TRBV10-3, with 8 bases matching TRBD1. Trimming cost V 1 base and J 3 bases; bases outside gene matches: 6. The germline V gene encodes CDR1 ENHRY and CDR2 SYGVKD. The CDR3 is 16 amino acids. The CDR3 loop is CAISEFSDRGTDTQYF. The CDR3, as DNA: TGTGCCATCAGTGAGTTCTCCGACAGGGGAACAGATACGCAGTATTTT.

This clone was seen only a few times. As DNA, the CDR3 is TGTGCCACGTCATCCCGAGACAACCAAGAGACCCAGTACTTC. It encodes CATSSRDNQETQYF. V gene TRBV15 combines with J gene TRBJ2-5, with D hard to call. CDR1 and CDR2 (germline): LNHNV, YYDKDF (reference sequence). The CDR3 length is 14 residues. V lost 9 bases to trimming and J lost 0 bases, with 14 bases between them.

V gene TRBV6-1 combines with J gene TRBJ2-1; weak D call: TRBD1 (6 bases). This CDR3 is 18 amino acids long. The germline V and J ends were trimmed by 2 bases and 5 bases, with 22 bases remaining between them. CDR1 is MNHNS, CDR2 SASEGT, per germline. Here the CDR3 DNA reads TGTGCCAGCAGTGAATTAACCGGACAGCCGCGAAAGCACAATGAGCAGTTCTTC. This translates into CASSELTGQPRKHNEQFF.

The CDR3 DNA reads TGTGCCAGCAGTTCTCAAAAAACAGGGTTAGCTCTCGGACAGCCCCAGCATTTT. The encoded protein is CASSSQKTGLALGQPQHF. V usage is TRBV28 and J usage is TRBJ1-5; perhaps TRBD1 as D (6 bases). This CDR3 region has 18 residues. The V gene's germline CDR1 is MDHEN and CDR2 SYDVKM. V dropped 4 bases and J dropped 7 bases, with 26 bases sitting between them.

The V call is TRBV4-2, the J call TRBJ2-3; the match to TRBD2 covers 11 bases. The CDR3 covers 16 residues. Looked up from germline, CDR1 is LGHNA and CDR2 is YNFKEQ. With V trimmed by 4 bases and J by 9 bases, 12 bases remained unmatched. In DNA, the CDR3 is TGTGCCAGCAGCCCCAGCCTAGCGGGAGGACCGGTGACGCAGTATTTT. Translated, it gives CASSPSLAGGPVTQYF.

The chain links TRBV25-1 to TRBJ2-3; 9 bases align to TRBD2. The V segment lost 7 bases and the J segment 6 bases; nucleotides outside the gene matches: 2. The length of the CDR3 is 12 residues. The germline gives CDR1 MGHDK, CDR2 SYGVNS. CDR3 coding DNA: TGTGCCAGCATAGCGGGAGTGGATACGCAGTATTTT. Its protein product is CASIAGVDTQYF.

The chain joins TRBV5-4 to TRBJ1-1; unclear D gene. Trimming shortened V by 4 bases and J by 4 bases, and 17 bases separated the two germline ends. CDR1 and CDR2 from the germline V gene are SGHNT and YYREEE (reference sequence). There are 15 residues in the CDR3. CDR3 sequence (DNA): TGTGCCAGCAGCCCCTTAGTTCTGATTAGCACTGAAGCTTTCTTT. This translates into CASSPLVLISTEAFF. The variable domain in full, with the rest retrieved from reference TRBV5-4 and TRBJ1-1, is ETGVTQSPTHLIKTRGQQVTLRCSSQSGHNTVSWYQQALGQGPQFIFQYYREEENGRGNFPPRFSGLQFPNYSSELNVNALELDDSALYLCASSPLVLISTEAFFGQGTRLTVV.

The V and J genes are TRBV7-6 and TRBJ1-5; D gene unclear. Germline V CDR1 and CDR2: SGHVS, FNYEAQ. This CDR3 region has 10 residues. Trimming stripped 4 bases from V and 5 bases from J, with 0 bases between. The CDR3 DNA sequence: TGTGCCAGCAGCTATCAGCCCCAGCATTTT. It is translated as CASSYQPQHF.

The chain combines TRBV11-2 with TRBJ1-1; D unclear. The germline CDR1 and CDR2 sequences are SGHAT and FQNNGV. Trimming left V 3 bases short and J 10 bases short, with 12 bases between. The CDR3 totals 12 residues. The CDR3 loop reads CASSFTGVGAFF. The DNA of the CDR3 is TGTGCCAGCAGCTTTACCGGGGTTGGAGCTTTCTTT.

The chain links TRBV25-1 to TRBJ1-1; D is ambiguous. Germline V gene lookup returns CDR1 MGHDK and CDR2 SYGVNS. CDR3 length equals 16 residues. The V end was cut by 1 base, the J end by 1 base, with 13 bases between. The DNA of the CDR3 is TGTGCCAGCAGTGAATCGGACGTATTCCGGAACACTGAAGCTTTCTTT. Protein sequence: CASSESDVFRNTEAFF. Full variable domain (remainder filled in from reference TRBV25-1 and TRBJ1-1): EADIYQTPRYLVIGTGKKITLECSQTMGHDKMYWYQQDPGMELHLIHYSYGVNSTEKGDLSSESTVSRIRTEHFPLTLESARPSHTSQYLCASSESDVFRNTEAFFGQGTRLTVV.

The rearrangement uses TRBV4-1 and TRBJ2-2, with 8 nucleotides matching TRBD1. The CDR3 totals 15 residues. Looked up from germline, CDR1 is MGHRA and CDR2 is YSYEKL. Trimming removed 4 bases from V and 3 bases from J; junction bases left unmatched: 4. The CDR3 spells CASSLGRGHTGELFF. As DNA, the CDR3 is TGCGCCAGCAGCCTGGGCAGGGGGCACACCGGGGAGCTGTTTTTT.

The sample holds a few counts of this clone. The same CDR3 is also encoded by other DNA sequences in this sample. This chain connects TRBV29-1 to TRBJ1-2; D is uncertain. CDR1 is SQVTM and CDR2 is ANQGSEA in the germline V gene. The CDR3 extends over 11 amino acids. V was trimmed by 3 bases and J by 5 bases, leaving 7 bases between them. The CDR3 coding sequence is TGCAGCGTTGAGAGAGGGTATGGCTACACCTTC. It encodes CSVERGYGYTF.

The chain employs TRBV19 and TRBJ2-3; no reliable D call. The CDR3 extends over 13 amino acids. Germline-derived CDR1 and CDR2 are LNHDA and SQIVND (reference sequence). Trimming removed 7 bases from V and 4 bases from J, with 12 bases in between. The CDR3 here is CASKAVPSDTQYF. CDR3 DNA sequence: TGTGCCAGTAAGGCAGTCCCATCAGATACGCAGTATTTT.

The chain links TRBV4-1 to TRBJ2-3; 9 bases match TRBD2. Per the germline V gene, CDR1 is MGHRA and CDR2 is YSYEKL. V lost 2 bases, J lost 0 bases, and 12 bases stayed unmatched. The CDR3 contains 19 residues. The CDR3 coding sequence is TGCGCCAGCAGCCAACAACCGCGGGAGGGATTATCTAGCACAGATACGCAGTATTTT. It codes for CASSQQPREGLSSTDTQYF.

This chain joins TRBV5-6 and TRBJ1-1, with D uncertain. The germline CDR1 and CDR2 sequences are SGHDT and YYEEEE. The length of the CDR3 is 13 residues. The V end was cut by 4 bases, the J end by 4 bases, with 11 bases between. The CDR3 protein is CASSLHEGTEAFF. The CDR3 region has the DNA TGTGCCAGCAGCCTTCATGAGGGCACTGAAGCTTTCTTT.

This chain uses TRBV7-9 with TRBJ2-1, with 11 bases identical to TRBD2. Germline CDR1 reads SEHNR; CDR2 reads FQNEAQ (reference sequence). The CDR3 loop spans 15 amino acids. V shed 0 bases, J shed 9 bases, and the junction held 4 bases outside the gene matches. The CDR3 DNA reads TGTGCCAGCAGCTTAGCGCTAGCGGGAGGTGCTGAGCAGTTCTTC. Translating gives CASSLALAGGAEQFF.

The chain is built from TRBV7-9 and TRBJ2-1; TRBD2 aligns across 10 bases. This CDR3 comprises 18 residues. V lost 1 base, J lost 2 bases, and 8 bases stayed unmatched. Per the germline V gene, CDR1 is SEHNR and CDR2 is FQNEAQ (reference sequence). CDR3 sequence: CASSLEYTSGMAYNEQFF. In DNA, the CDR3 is TGTGCCAGCAGCTTAGAATATACTAGCGGGATGGCCTACAATGAGCAGTTCTTC.

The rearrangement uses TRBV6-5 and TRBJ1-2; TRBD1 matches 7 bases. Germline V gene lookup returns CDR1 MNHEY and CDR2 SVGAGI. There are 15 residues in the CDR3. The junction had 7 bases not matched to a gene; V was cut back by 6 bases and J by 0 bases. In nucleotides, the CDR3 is TGTGCCAGCAGGGACGGGACAGTCCCTAACTATGGCTACACCTTC. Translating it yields CASRDGTVPNYGYTF.